Listed here is a single T cell receptor beta chain. Germline lookup yields CDR1 LGHNA and CDR2 YNFKEQ. The CDR3 consists of 16 residues. The sample belongs to a study of radiotherapy plus CTLA-4 blockade in lung cancer. Assay used: immunoSEQ multiplex PCR; TCRdb lists only in-frame clones, some missing. This sample carries 65,000 to 100,000 clones, less than 90% of them seen once, and the ten largest clones take under 0.85%. This clonotype was obtained from a human donor with non-small cell lung cancer who had stable disease on radiotherapy plus ipilimumab. The chain carries TRBV4-2 and TRBJ2-7; 10 bases are shared with TRBD2. With the DNA end fitting TRBJ2-1 better, the J assignment may be wrong. The source material was peripheral blood, sampled from a patient treated with radiotherapy plus ipilimumab. The CDR3 here is CASSQDPSGSWGEQFF. CDR3 coding DNA: TGTGCCAGCAGCCAAGACCCTAGCGGGAGCTGGGGTGAGCAGTTCTTC.